This T cell receptor beta chain was profiled in a study of T cells in Graves' hyperthyroidism and ophthalmopathy. Turning to the study itself: The authors collected peripheral blood at initial diagnosis, before any treatment.

V was shortened by 6 bases and J by 0 bases, with 8 bases between the two germline ends. Germline V CDR1 and CDR2: DFQATT, SNEGSKA (reference sequence). The CDR3 loop spans 12 amino acids. Diagnoses were made from clinical symptoms, serum measures (thyroxine and TRAb), thyroid ultrasound and orbital computed tomography. In this sample, this clonotype turned up many times. Amplified TCR beta CDR3 regions came from RNA transcripts. Carried out on the TCR CDR3, a first-round RT-PCR used the HTBI primer set. Via MiXCR, TCRdb re-called the multiplex PCR reads, giving one row per CDR3 protein. This sample has 200,000 to 250,000 distinct CDR3 sequences, with about 17% found just once.

Sequenced: blood. The TCR comes from a young woman with Graves' ophthalmopathy. The rearrangement uses TRBV20-1 and TRBJ1-1; D unresolved. The CDR3 DNA is TGCAGTGCGGACGATCTGAACACTGAAGCTTTCTTT. Translated: CSADDLNTEAFF.